The 12 T cell receptor beta chains presented below share a single source sample, sequenced in a study of T-cell memory formation after mild COVID-19 (dated by TCRdb to about 2021). Library prep was done by 5' RACE. The sequencing machine was an Illumina NovaSeq 6000. TCRdb reanalyzed the raw reads on its own, using fastp at Q25 for trimming and MiXCR for clone calling, and kept in-frame beta chains. Rows with a matching CDR3 protein are joined into one entry that keeps the most common DNA and genes. Within this sample are about 400,000 distinct CDR3 sequences, with more than 20% of them counted one time only. The ten largest clones add up to 13% of the sample. Input material: PBMCs or a T cell subset sorted from them (not recorded which). These receptors were taken from an adult woman who had mild COVID-19 (a few samples of this study predate the infection). The sample titles of this study are shuffled in the database, so cell type and time point are left out; the donor was told from shared clones.

This clonotype was picked up a small number of times. This rearrangement joins TRBV12-3 or TRBV12-4 to TRBJ2-2; TRBD1 or TRBD2 may be the D gene (6 bases each). Between the trimmed V and J ends, which lost 6 bases and 1 base, there was a span of 9 bases. The CDR3 sequence is 14 residues long. The CDR3 DNA is TGTGCCAGCAGAGGGGGACTGAACACCGGGGAGCTGTTTTTT. It translates to CASRGGLNTGELFF.

This clonotype was seen a few times. This sequence joins TRBV6-1 and TRBJ2-1, with D perhaps matching TRBD2 (5 bases). V lost 4 bases to trimming and J lost 0 bases, with 13 bases between them. Germline values: CDR1 MNHNS, CDR2 SASEGT. The CDR3 sequence is 16 residues long. The CDR3 region has the DNA TGTGCCAGCAGTGCTAGCAGCTTCCCCTCCTACAATGAGCAGTTCTTC. It encodes CASSASSFPSYNEQFF.

This clonotype occurred many times. The chain links TRBV12-3 or TRBV12-4 to TRBJ2-7; tentative D call: TRBD1 (5 bases). This CDR3 has 13 residues. V was pared by 5 bases and J by 2 bases, with 10 bases between. DNA for the CDR3: TGTGCCAGCAGTGGGGCGTCGGCCTACGAGCAGTACTTC. As protein: CASSGASAYEQYF.

The chain uses TRBV5-1 and TRBJ2-5, with D tentatively TRBD1 or TRBD2 (5 bases each). The germline V gene encodes CDR1 SGHRS and CDR2 YFSETQ. This CDR3 spans 15 amino acids. Trimming removed 1 base from V and 0 bases from J, with 10 bases in between. CDR3 region: CASSLTVGDQETQYF. The CDR3 DNA follows: TGCGCCAGCAGCTTGACAGTGGGGGACCAAGAGACCCAGTACTTC.

This clonotype appeared a few times. This chain uses TRBV12-3 or TRBV12-4 with TRBJ2-1; the match to TRBD1 covers 9 bases. Trimming cost V 6 bases and J 8 bases; bases outside gene matches: 14. The CDR3 extends over 16 amino acids. Here the CDR3 DNA reads TGTGCCAGCAGGCCTCTTTTAGGGACAGGGACGCATGAGCAGTTCTTC. Translated: CASRPLLGTGTHEQFF.

This clonotype was counted a few times. V is TRBV25-1 and J is TRBJ2-5; 8 nucleotides match TRBD1. Trimming at V came to 6 bases and at J to 3 bases, leaving 6 bases not matched to a gene. The CDR3 extends over 14 amino acids. Per the germline V gene, CDR1 is MGHDK and CDR2 is SYGVNS. The CDR3 DNA follows: TGTGCCAGCAGGCCCACAGGGGGTAAAGAGACCCAGTACTTC. Translation gives CASRPTGGKETQYF.

This chain joins TRBV5-4 and TRBJ1-2; 7 bases are a match to TRBD1. The CDR3 sequence is 12 residues long. V trimming: 1 base; J trimming: 8 bases; junction bases outside the gene matches: 2. The germline CDR1 and CDR2 sequences are SGHNT and YYREEE (reference sequence). CDR3 amino acids: CASSLNRGGYTF. The CDR3 nucleotides read TGTGCCAGCAGCTTGAACAGGGGAGGCTACACCTTC.

V gene TRBV4-1 combines with J gene TRBJ1-1, with 9 bases that match TRBD1. Germline lookup yields CDR1 MGHRA and CDR2 YSYEKL. This CDR3 contains 15 residues. J gave up 1 base and V 7 bases, and 7 bases lay outside the gene matches. The CDR3 loop is CASIQGAGRNTEAFF. CDR3 DNA: TGCGCCAGCATACAGGGGGCAGGAAGGAACACTGAAGCTTTCTTT.

The rearrangement uses TRBV6-5 and TRBJ1-2; possible D gene TRBD1, 6 bases. Trimming took 0 bases from V and 0 from J, leaving 11 bases between them. The germline V gene has CDR1 MNHEY and CDR2 SVGAGI. The CDR3 is 16 residues long. The CDR3 DNA reads TGTGCCAGCAGTTACTCACTCAGGGGAGCTAACTATGGCTACACCTTC. Translated: CASSYSLRGANYGYTF.

The chain joins TRBV4-2 to TRBJ2-7, with D tentatively TRBD2 (5 bases). Trimming left V 1 base short and J 3 bases short, with 16 bases between. There are 16 residues in the CDR3. Germline V gives CDR1 LGHNA, CDR2 YNFKEQ. CDR3 sequence (DNA): TGTGCCAGCAGCCAAGGTCGGGAATGGAGTCTCTACGAGCAGTACTTC. Translation: CASSQGREWSLYEQYF.

This chain uses TRBV9 with TRBJ2-1, with 8 bases that match TRBD1. This CDR3 is 14 amino acids long. J lost 8 bases, V lost 0 bases, and 4 bases had no gene match. Germline V gene sequence: CDR1 SGDLS, CDR2 YYNGEE. The CDR3, as DNA: TGTGCCAGCAGCGTAGTAGACAGGGGATATGAGCAGTTCTTC. The encoded protein is CASSVVDRGYEQFF.

V gene TRBV7-9 combines with J gene TRBJ2-1; 14 nucleotides match TRBD2. With V trimmed by 6 bases and J by 2 bases, 12 bases remained unmatched. CDR1 SEHNR and CDR2 FQNEAQ come from the germline V gene (reference sequence). The CDR3 consists of 19 residues. CDR3 region: CASSPRGTSGSIPYNEQFF. In nucleotides, the CDR3 is TGTGCCAGCAGTCCCAGGGGGACTAGCGGGAGTATCCCCTACAATGAGCAGTTCTTC.